A selection of T cell receptor beta chains follows, all from one sample in a study of cytomegalovirus exposure and HLA in healthy donors. Here immunoSEQ multiplex PCR was the method, and the copy in TCRdb shows in-frame clones only, minus some. Found here are more than 90,000 clones, 81% of them singletons; the top ten hold approximately 4%. The material sequenced was PBMCs. The source of these receptors is a woman aged 70 to 79 in good health and CMV-seropositive. Each CDR3 is given with its conserved first and last residue. A D gene is named only where the DNA matches it firmly. The size field is filled for only some rows; it gives once, few, many or a size class.

TRBJ1-5 TRBV19 14 few TRBD1 TGTGCCAGTAGGATACAGGGGGAATGGCAGCCCCAGCATTTT CASRIQGEWQPQHF
TRBJ1-2 TRBV4-1 15 NA TRBD1 TGCGCCAGCAGCCAAGAGGGACAGTCTGTTTATGGCTACACCTTC CASSQEGQSVYGYTF
TRBJ2-1 TRBV7-2 15 once TRBD2 TGTGCCAGCAGCCCAGGACTAGCGCCTTACAATGAGCAGTTCTTC CASSPGLAPYNEQFF
TRBJ2-1 TRBV7-3 15 NA TRBD2 TGTGCCAGCAGCTCCGGGACTAGCGGTTACAATGAGCAGTTCTTC CASSSGTSGYNEQFF
TRBJ2-5 TRBV14 15 NA NA TGTGCCAGCAGCCAAGATCCCCAGGGTCGAGAGACCCAGTACTTC CASSQDPQGRETQYF
TRBJ2-3 TRBV7-2 17 NA TRBD2 TGTGCCAGCAGCTCCTTAACCCTAGCGGGAGCCACAGATACGCAGTATTTT CASSSLTLAGATDTQYF
TRBJ1-1 TRBV7-8 13 NA NA TGTGCCAGTTCACCAGGGACTAACACTGAAGCTTTCTTT CASSPGTNTEAFF
TRBJ2-3 TRBV6-1 16 NA TRBD2 TGTGCCAGCAGTGACTTGAGCGGGAGTAAAACAGATACGCAGTATTTT CASSDLSGSKTDTQYF
TRBJ2-3 TRBV13 15 NA NA TGTGCCAGCAGCTTAGGTCAGGGGCTCACAGATACGCAGTATTTT CASSLGQGLTDTQYF
TRBJ2-1 TRBV7-8 17 NA NA TGTGCCAGCAGCTTGCCTCGAGGAGCGGGCTCCTACAATGAGCAGTTCTTC CASSLPRGAGSYNEQFF
TRBJ2-4 TRBV4-1 18 NA TRBD2 TGCGCCAGCAGCCATGGACTAGCGGGAGTTGTGGCCAAAAACATTCAGTACTTC CASSHGLAGVVAKNIQYF
TRBJ2-2 TRBV5-1 15 NA NA TGCGCCAGCAGCTTGGAGACTAGTTCCAGCGGGGAGCTGTTTTTT CASSLETSSSGELFF
TRBJ1-1 TRBV27 18 NA TRBD1 TGTGCCAGCAGCCCTCCCCGAGGCAGGGGGCGCGGGAACACTGAAGCTTTCTTT CASSPPRGRGRGNTEAFF
TRBJ2-1 TRBV11-3 16 NA TRBD2 TGTGCCAGCAGCTTAGGGAGAGCGGGAGGCTACAATGAGCAGTTCTTC CASSLGRAGGYNEQFF
TRBJ2-2 TRBV6-6 15 NA NA TGTGCCAGCAGCCCGACTCGGAGGGGCACCGGGGAGCTGTTTTTT CASSPTRRGTGELFF
TRBJ1-2 TRBV18 15 NA TRBD1 TGTGCCAGCTCCCCTATGGGACAGGGTGAAAATGGCTACACCTTC CASSPMGQGENGYTF
TRBJ1-1 TRBV5-1 14 NA TRBD1 TGCGCCAGCAGCTTGTCAGGGGGCGGGACTGAAGCTTTCTTT CASSLSGGGTEAFF
TRBJ2-1 TRBV5-6 13 NA NA TGTGCCAGCAGCTTGTTACTTTACGATGAGCAGTTCTTC CASSLLLYDEQFF
TRBJ2-5 TRBV29-1 14 NA NA TGCAGCGTTGGGGGGGACGTCCAGGGAGAGACCCAGTACTTC CSVGGDVQGETQYF
TRBJ2-1 TRBV5-4 15 NA TRBD1 TGTGCCAGCAGCCCGGGGACAGGGGTGCCAAATGAGCAGTTCTTC CASSPGTGVPNEQFF
TRBJ2-7 TRBV5-4 15 few TRBD1 TGTGCCAGCAGCTTGGCGGGACAGGGGGCGCGAGAGCAGTACTTC CASSLAGQGAREQYF
TRBJ2-1 TRBV7-9 12 NA NA TGTGCCAGCAGCCGCGTCGTAGATGAGCAGTTCTTC CASSRVVDEQFF
TRBJ2-2 TRBV5-4 17 NA NA TGTGCCAGCAGCTTGCTGGCGGGACTTATTATGGGCGGGGAGCTGTTTTTT CASSLLAGLIMGGELFF
TRBJ1-1 TRBV7-8 13 NA TRBD1 TGTGCCAGCAGCATTAGGGGGCGCACTGAAGCTTTCTTT CASSIRGRTEAFF
TRBJ2-1 TRBV11-3 15 NA NA TGTGCCAGCAGCTTAGGCAGGGCAGTAAGGAATGAGCAGTTCTTC CASSLGRAVRNEQFF
TRBJ1-1 TRBV7-2 14 few NA TGTGCCAGCAGGAGACAGGCCCCGAACACTGAAGCTTTCTTT CASRRQAPNTEAFF
TRBJ1-2 TRBV6-6 14 once NA TGTGCCAGCAGTTACTCCACCGGGACAAATGGCTACACCTTC CASSYSTGTNGYTF
TRBJ2-7 TRBV14 16 NA TRBD2 TGTGCCAGCAGCCCCTTATGGGGCGGGGGGCGCTACGAGCAGTACTTC CASSPLWGGGRYEQYF
TRBJ2-7 TRBV7-9 12 once NA TGTGCCAGCAGCTTAGTGGGCCTCGAGCAGTACTTC CASSLVGLEQYF
TRBJ2-7 TRBV27 17 NA TRBD1 TGTGCCAGCAGTTTATTCGGGACAGGGGTAGCTGTCTACGAGCAGTACTTC CASSLFGTGVAVYEQYF
TRBJ2-1 TRBV5-1 13 NA TRBD1 TGCGCCAGCAGCACGGACAGGGGCTATGAGCAGTTCTTC CASSTDRGYEQFF
TRBJ2-3 TRBV5-1 14 NA NA TGCGCCAGCAGCTTTGGGACTAGCACAGATACGCAGTATTTT CASSFGTSTDTQYF
TRBJ1-5 TRBV2 13 NA NA TGTGCCAGCAGTGAGAGTAGCAATCAGCCCCAGCATTTT CASSESSNQPQHF
TRBJ2-7 TRBV27 15 NA NA TGTGCCAGCAGTTTCAGTCCCGGGACATCCTACGAGCAGTACTTC CASSFSPGTSYEQYF
TRBJ2-5 TRBV7-8 16 NA NA TGTGCCAGCAGCTTAGTTGTCAGGCTTGTGGGAGAGACCCAGTACTTC CASSLVVRLVGETQYF
TRBJ1-1 TRBV20-1 11 NA NA TGCAGTGCCCCCGGGGGAACTGAAGCTTTCTTT CSAPGGTEAFF
TRBJ1-1 TRBV5-1 13 NA TRBD1 TGCGCCAGCAGCTTTACAGGGGCCACTGAAGCTTTCTTT CASSFTGATEAFF
TRBJ1-2 TRBV6-5 13 NA NA TGTGCCAGCAGTTACTTCGACAGCTATGGCTACACCTTC CASSYFDSYGYTF
TRBJ1-3 TRBV28 17 NA NA TGTGCCAGCAGTTCGCTCTTACAGCTCTCAGGTGGAAACACCATATATTTT CASSSLLQLSGGNTIYF
TRBJ2-7 TRBV27 15 NA TRBD2 TGTGCCAGCAGTTTTGGAGTAGCGGGATCGGATGAGCAGTACTTC CASSFGVAGSDEQYF
TRBJ2-1 TRBV7-9 14 NA NA TGTGCCAGCAGCCCTATGGTTAGGAGTGATGAGCAGTTCTTC CASSPMVRSDEQFF
TRBJ2-1 TRBV7-3 13 NA TRBD1 TGTGCCAGCAGCCGGGACAGGGGCGATGGGCAGTTCTTC CASSRDRGDGQFF
TRBJ1-2 TRBV4-3 16 NA TRBD1 TGCGCCAGCAGCCAAGGAACAGGGGACTCCAACTATGGCTACACCTTC CASSQGTGDSNYGYTF
TRBJ2-1 TRBV6-5 14 NA TRBD2 TGTGCCAGCAGTTTCCGGACTAGCGGCGATGAGCAGCTCTTC CASSFRTSGDEQLF
TRBJ1-2 TRBV28 12 NA NA TGTGCCAGCAGTTGGACGGGGTATGGCTACACCTTC CASSWTGYGYTF
TRBJ2-1 TRBV18 19 NA TRBD2 TGTGCCAGCTCGCCTTTACTAGCGGGGGGGCTCGGCTCCTACAATGAGCAGTTCTTC CASSPLLAGGLGSYNEQFF
TRBJ1-3 TRBV11-2 15 NA NA TGTGCCAGCAGCTCCACCTTGAGCTCTGGAAACACCATATATTTT CASSSTLSSGNTIYF
TRBJ2-7 TRBV5-4 15 large NA TGTGCCAGCAGCTTGGAAACAGGGTCCTTCTACGAGCAGTACTTC CASSLETGSFYEQYF
TRBJ1-2 TRBV29-1 13 NA TRBD1 TGCAGCGGGGGGGACAGGGACAGCTATGGCTACACCTTC CSGGDRDSYGYTF
TRBJ2-5 TRBV4-3 17 once NA TGCGCCAGCAGCCAAGGGGGAGCGGAAGTGTCCCAAGAGACCCAGTACTTC CASSQGGAEVSQETQYF
TRBJ2-6 TRBV7-9 15 NA NA TGTGCCAGCAGCTCAAGAGTATCTGGGGCCAACGTCCTGACTTTC CASSSRVSGANVLTF
TRBJ2-2 TRBV19 16 NA TRBD2 TGTGCCAGTAGTATATCTGGGACTAGGAACACCGGGGAGCTGTTTTTT CASSISGTRNTGELFF
TRBJ1-6 TRBV2 13 NA NA TGTGCCAGCAGCCCCTGGGGGCAGTTACCCCTCCACTTT CASSPWGQLPLHF
TRBJ2-5 TRBV6-1 15 NA TRBD2 TGTGCCAGCACCCACCGAAGGACTAGTCCGGAGACCCAGTACTTC CASTHRRTSPETQYF
TRBJ2-5 TRBV19 13 NA NA TGTGCCAGTAGTTACAGGGTGGAGGAGACCCAGTACTTC CASSYRVEETQYF
TRBJ1-5 TRBV30 13 NA NA TGTGCCTGGAGTGACAGGGCTGGTCAGCCCCAGCATTTT CAWSDRAGQPQHF
TRBJ1-2 TRBV13 14 NA TRBD1 TGTGCCAGCAGCCAACAGGGGGATGGGGTAGGCTACACCTTC CASSQQGDGVGYTF
TRBJ2-2 TRBV30 15 NA NA TGTGCCTGGACAGTAAATAACGCGAACACCGGGGAGCTGTTTTTT CAWTVNNANTGELFF
TRBJ2-7 TRBV28 15 NA TRBD1 TGTGCCAGCACTACAGGGGGGACAGGGGGCTACGAGCAGTACTTC CASTTGGTGGYEQYF
TRBJ2-1 TRBV30 17 NA TRBD2 TGTGCCTGGAGTGTAACAAGGACTAGCGGGACTCTGGGTGAGCAGTTCTTC CAWSVTRTSGTLGEQFF